The 28 T cell receptor beta chains below were found in one sample sequenced in a study of T cells in women clearing cervical HPV infection. Clones were sequenced by immunoSEQ multiplex PCR, and TCRdb holds only the in-frame ones, with some missing. The sample shows 30,000 to 45,000 clones, and just under 6.5% sits with its ten largest clones. The sequencing sample was made of blood buffy coat. The receptors were gathered from a woman between 18 and 75 years old with a cervical HPV16 infection that either progressed to CIN3+ or cleared (not recorded which).

On this clone: The sequenced fragment ends 3 residues before the CDR3 boundary, so the rest is inferred from the germline J gene. The V and J genes are TRBV6-2 or TRBV6-3 and TRBJ2-2; 8 positions agree with TRBD1. The CDR3 length is 17 residues. V lost 2 bases and J lost 2; bases outside the gene matches: 7. Germline CDR1 MNHEY, CDR2 SVGEGT. Incomplete CDR3 DNA: TGTGCCAGCAGTTACCCCAGACAGGGGAAAAACACCGGGGAG. Amino acids: CASSYPRQGKNTGE. The full CDR3 sequence reads CASSYPRQGKNTGELFF.

About this clone: The sequenced fragment ends 3 residues before the CDR3 boundary, so the rest is inferred from the germline J gene. This chain links TRBV14 with TRBJ1-1; no firm D call. The ends were cut back, 0 bases at V and 3 bases at J, with 11 bases in the middle. CDR1 is SGHDN, CDR2 FVKESK, per germline. This CDR3 contains 15 residues. The sequenced part of the CDR3 DNA is TGTGCCAGCAGCCAAGATAGGGTTCGTTACACTGAA. It translates to CASSQDRVRYTE. The full CDR3 sequence reads CASSQDRVRYTEAFF.

Details on this clone: The CDR3 goes on 3 residues after the read ends, and that part is filled in from the germline J gene. The J gene is TRBJ2-3, the V gene TRBV5-1; D is undetermined. V shed 0 bases and J shed 5 bases, with 7 bases lying between them. Germline CDR1 is SGHRS and CDR2 is YFSETQ. CDR3 length: 13 residues. The part of the CDR3 DNA that was read is TGCGCCAGCAGCTTGGGTGAGGTAGATACG. Protein product: CASSLGEVDT. The complete CDR3 sequence is CASSLGEVDTQYF. Full variable domain (rest looked up from reference TRBV5-1 and TRBJ2-3): KAGVTQTPRYLIKTRGQQVTLSCSPISGHRSVSWYQQTPGQGLQFLFEYFSETQRNKGNFPGRFSGRQFSNSRSEMNVSTLELGDSALYLCASSLGEVDTQYFGPGTRLTVL.

The CDR3 reads CAVRGGAYNEQFF. The part of the CDR3 DNA that was read is TGTGCCGTACGCGGGGGGGCCTACAATGAG. This sequence joins TRBV2 and TRBJ2-1; TRBD2 matches 9 bases. The missing CDR3 end, 3 residues past where the read stops, is filled in from the germline J gene. The CDR3 extends over 13 amino acids. V lost 11 bases, J lost 2 bases, and 4 bases stayed unmatched. Germline lookup yields CDR1 SNHLY and CDR2 FYNNEI.

Points on this clone: The sequenced fragment ends 3 residues before the CDR3 boundary, so the rest is inferred from the germline J gene. The chain carries TRBV19 and TRBJ2-5; the match to TRBD2 covers 11 bases. V dropped 8 bases and J dropped 5; count of bases not matched to a gene: 7. The CDR3 contains 14 residues. CDR1 LNHDA and CDR2 SQIVND come from the germline V gene (reference sequence). The CDR3 reads CASSGLAAGETQYF. The sequenced part of the CDR3 DNA is TGTGCCAGTTCGGGACTAGCGGCGGGGGAGACC.

On this clone: The observed sequence ends 3 residues before the CDR3 terminus, with the missing tail filled in from the germline J gene. V and J are TRBV2 and TRBJ2-1, with 7 bases matching TRBD2. V shed 2 bases, J shed 9 bases, and the junction held 7 bases outside the gene matches. Per germline, CDR1 SNHLY and CDR2 FYNNEI. CDR3 length: 14 amino acids. CDR3 DNA, as far as it was read: TGTGCCAGCAGTGAAAAACCTACTAGCGTTGAG. It is translated as CASSEKPTSVE. The whole CDR3 protein is CASSEKPTSVEQFF. Using reference TRBV2 and TRBJ2-1 for the parts outside the CDR3, the full variable domain is EPEVTQTPSHQVTQMGQEVILRCVPISNHLYFYWYRQILGQKVEFLVSFYNNEISEKSEIFDDQFSVERPDGSNFTLKIRSTKLEDSAMYFCASSEKPTSVEQFFGPGTRLTVL.

A note on this clone: The read gets to within 3 residues of the CDR3 end, and the germline J gene fills in the rest. V and J are TRBV7-2 and TRBJ2-4; the match to TRBD2 covers 7 bases. The V gene's germline CDR1 is SGHTA and CDR2 FQGNSA. The CDR3 is 14 amino acids. The covered CDR3 bases are TGTGCCAGCAGCCCTCGTACGGGGGGATATGGT. Translation gives CASSPRTGGYG. The CDR3 reads in full as CASSPRTGGYGQYF.

Worth noting for this clone: The observed sequence ends 3 residues before the CDR3 terminus, with the missing tail filled in from the germline J gene. The chain carries TRBV13 and TRBJ2-3, with TRBD2 identical over 14 bases. The germline V gene encodes CDR1 PRHDT and CDR2 FYEKMQ (reference sequence). Unmatched junction bases numbered 3, after V lost 4 bases and J lost 3 bases. This CDR3 is 16 amino acids long. CDR3 in amino acids: CASSSRLAGGTDTQYF. The sequenced CDR3 bases are TGTGCCAGCAGCTCAAGACTAGCGGGAGGGACAGATACG. Drawing the rest from reference TRBV13 and TRBJ2-3, the complete variable domain is AAGVIQSPRHLIKEKRETATLKCYPIPRHDTVYWYQQGPGQDPQFLISFYEKMQSDKGSIPDRFSAQQFSDYHSELNMSSLELGDSALYFCASSSRLAGGTDTQYFGPGTRLTVL.

Comments on this clone: Other DNA variants within this sample encode the same CDR3. CDR3 DNA, as far as it was read: TGCGCCAGCAGCTTCCTCGGACAGGGCGGTGAGACC. This codes for CASSFLGQGGET. The CDR3, in full, reads CASSFLGQGGETQYF. V is TRBV5-1 and J is TRBJ2-5; 8 nucleotides align to TRBD1. The read stops 3 residues short of the end of the CDR3; the missing end is completed from the germline J gene. Germline trimming cut 2 bases from V and 5 bases from J; bases unmatched to any gene: 8. Germline values: CDR1 SGHRS, CDR2 YFSETQ. This CDR3 is 15 amino acids long.

Notes on this clone: The CDR3 goes on 3 residues after the read ends, and that part is filled in from the germline J gene. The rearrangement links TRBV7-8 to TRBJ2-7; maybe TRBD1 (6 bases). V lost 5 bases and J 4 bases, leaving 12 bases between the germline ends. The CDR3 covers 13 residues. Germline V gene sequence: CDR1 SGHVS, CDR2 FQNEAQ. The CDR3 bases that were read are TGTGCCAGCAGCCGGGACACATTATACGAG. This sequence encodes CASSRDTLYE. The CDR3 as a whole reads CASSRDTLYEQYF.

With regard to this clone: Read sequence stops 3 residues before the CDR3 end, and the germline J gene provides the missing end. The rearrangement joins TRBV20-1 to TRBJ2-5, with 10 bases identical to TRBD2. The CDR3 has 13 amino acids. V dropped 5 bases and J dropped 5; count of bases not matched to a gene: 5. Germline CDR1 is DFQATT and CDR2 is SNEGSKA (reference sequence). The sequenced CDR3 bases are TGCAGTGCTGCTTCAGCGGGAGGGGAGACC. Its translation is CSAASAGGET. The CDR3 in full is CSAASAGGETQYF.

As concerns this clone: The CDR3 end falls 3 residues outside the read, so it is completed with the germline J gene. The V call is TRBV2, the J call TRBJ2-7; the match to TRBD1 covers 7 bases. Germline assignment: CDR1 SNHLY and CDR2 FYNNEI. J was trimmed by 4 bases and V by 3 bases; bases with no gene match: 3. CDR3 length: 13 amino acids. The CDR3 here is CASSDQTGYEQYF. The covered CDR3 bases are TGTGCCAGCAGTGATCAGACAGGGTACGAG.

Turning to this clone: The read finishes 3 residues shy of the CDR3 end, and the germline J gene is used to complete it. The chain employs TRBV6-2 or TRBV6-3 and TRBJ2-7, with 10 positions matching TRBD2. The germline gives CDR1 MNHEY, CDR2 SVGEGT. Trimming at V came to 0 bases and at J to 4 bases, leaving 0 bases not matched to a gene. This CDR3 contains 14 residues. CDR3 DNA, as far as it was read: TGTGCCAGCAGTTACTCGACTAGCGGGTACGAG. Amino acid sequence: CASSYSTSGYE. The CDR3 as a whole reads CASSYSTSGYEQYF.

Details on this clone: The read finishes 3 residues shy of the CDR3 end, and the germline J gene is used to complete it. The chain recombines TRBV12-3 or TRBV12-4 with TRBJ2-2; 7 bases are shared with TRBD1. Trimming at V came to 5 bases and at J to 4 bases, leaving 4 bases not matched to a gene. This CDR3 is 14 amino acids long. The CDR3: CASSQGGGTGELFF. The sequenced CDR3 bases are TGTGCCAGCAGTCAAGGGGGCGGCACCGGGGAG.

Regarding this clone: Read coverage stops 3 residues before the CDR3 terminus; the germline J gene supplies the remainder. This sequence joins TRBV20-1 and TRBJ2-3, with 8 bases fitting TRBD1. From germline, CDR1 is DFQATT and CDR2 SNEGSKA (reference sequence). The CDR3 length is 14 residues. CDR3 amino acids: CSAIDGQGEETQYF. CDR3 DNA, as far as it was read: TGCAGTGCCATCGATGGACAGGGAGAGGAGACG.

Details on this clone: The read ends 3 residues before the CDR3 terminus; that terminus is restored from the germline J gene. Other DNA sequences of this sample code for an identical CDR3. The rearrangement uses TRBV19 and TRBJ2-3, with 11 bases aligning to TRBD2. Germline V gene sequence: CDR1 LNHDA, CDR2 SQIVND (reference sequence). This CDR3 is built from 14 residues. J was trimmed by 6 bases and V by 5 bases; bases with no gene match: 4. CDR3 DNA, as far as it was read: TGTGCCAGTAGTGTGACTAGCGGGACCGATACG. Amino acids: CASSVTSGTDT. The full CDR3 protein reads CASSVTSGTDTQYF.

Turning to this clone: The CDR3 is cut off 3 residues early in the read; its end comes from the germline J gene. The chain uses TRBV6-1 and TRBJ2-7; possible D gene TRBD1, 6 bases. Trimming pared 4 bases from V and 3 bases from J, leaving 10 bases between. The germline gives CDR1 MNHNS, CDR2 SASEGT. This CDR3 contains 13 residues. The CDR3 bases that were read are TGTGCCAGCAGTGCAGGGGATCACTACGAG. The encoded protein is CASSAGDHYE. The CDR3 as a whole reads CASSAGDHYEQYF.

Details on this clone: The read terminates 3 residues ahead of where the CDR3 ends, so the germline J gene completes it. Different DNA sequences within this sample yield the same CDR3. The chain recombines TRBV7-2 with TRBJ2-7, with TRBD2 matching 8 bases. The CDR3 runs 15 residues. CDR1 and CDR2 (germline): SGHTA, FQGNSA. V shed 6 bases and J 2 bases; nucleotides not matched to a gene: 9. The covered CDR3 bases are TGTGCCAGCAGTTTTAGCGGGGTCCTAGCCTACGAG. This gives the protein CASSFSGVLAYE. The CDR3 as a whole reads CASSFSGVLAYEQYF.

As concerns this clone: The read comes to an end 3 residues before the CDR3 does, leaving the germline J gene to fill in the end. This rearrangement joins TRBV2 to TRBJ1-5; D is unresolved. Between the trimmed V and J ends, which lost 11 bases and 5 bases, there was a span of 19 bases. Germline V CDR1 and CDR2: SNHLY, FYNNEI. The CDR3 sequence is 14 residues long. CDR3 DNA, as far as it was read: TGTGCCTCCCGTGGCAGTTCGTTGGATCAGCCC. Translation gives CASRGSSLDQP. The complete CDR3 protein is CASRGSSLDQPQHF.

Points on this clone: Coverage ceases 3 residues before the CDR3 finishes, and the germline J gene fills in the end. This chain connects TRBV2 to TRBJ2-1; 8 bases line up with TRBD2. The J segment lost 0 bases and the V segment lost 7 bases, leaving 5 bases of the junction unmatched. The CDR3 consists of 15 residues. In germline, CDR1 is SNHLY, CDR2 FYNNEI. The CDR3 spells CASTGGGTSYNEQFF. The DNA read from the CDR3 is TGTGCCAGCACCGGGGGGGGGACCTCCTACAATGAG.

As regards this clone: The read comes to an end 3 residues before the CDR3 does, leaving the germline J gene to fill in the end. The genes are TRBV5-1 and TRBJ2-1, with TRBD2 matching 8 bases. CDR3 length: 15 residues. Trimming cost V 7 bases and J 0 bases; bases outside gene matches: 6. The V gene's germline CDR1 is SGHRS and CDR2 YFSETQ. CDR3: CASSPAGASYNEQFF. The covered CDR3 bases are TGCGCCAGCTCCCCAGCGGGGGCCTCCTACAATGAG.

About this clone itself: A read error may account for a junction end that differs from germline. Sequencing ends 3 residues short of the CDR3 end; the germline J gene provides the rest. V gene TRBV7-9 combines with J gene TRBJ2-5; 9 nucleotides line up with TRBD2. The CDR3 loop spans 15 amino acids. Germline V gene sequence: CDR1 SEHNR, CDR2 FQNEAQ (reference sequence). The CDR3 loop is CASSLSGRREDTQYF. The CDR3 bases that were read are TGTGCCAGCAGCTTAAGCGGGAGGCGGGAAGATACC.

On this clone: The read is 3 residues too short to cover the CDR3 end, so that end is filled in from the germline J gene. This sequence joins TRBV20-1 and TRBJ1-2, with D perhaps matching TRBD1 (5 bases). CDR3 length: 11 residues. The germline V gene has CDR1 DFQATT and CDR2 SNEGSKA (reference sequence). CDR3 residues: CSASIRGGYTF. The sequenced CDR3 bases are TGCAGTGCTAGTATTCGGGGGGGC.

Note on this clone: The CDR3 goes on 3 residues after the read ends, and that part is filled in from the germline J gene. The chain uses TRBV30 and TRBJ1-4; D is ambiguous. The CDR3 extends over 15 amino acids. Germline CDR1 reads GTSNPN; CDR2 reads SVGIG (reference sequence). Trimming stripped 1 base from V and 0 bases from J, with 9 bases between. CDR3: CAWSGPLATNEKLFF. The DNA read from the CDR3 is TGTGCCTGGAGTGGACCCCTAGCAACTAATGAAAAA.

About this clone: The read stops 3 residues short of the end of the CDR3; the missing end is completed from the germline J gene. The genes are TRBV30 and TRBJ1-5, with D uncertain. The V gene's germline CDR1 is GTSNPN and CDR2 SVGIG (reference sequence). This CDR3 has 15 residues. The ends were cut back, 2 bases at V and 0 bases at J, with 11 bases in the middle. The CDR3 region is CAWSSAPYSNQPQHF. CDR3 DNA, as far as it was read: TGTGCCTGGAGTAGCGCACCTTATAGCAATCAGCCC.

In the case of this clone: The CDR3 extends 3 residues past the end of the read, so its final part is completed from the germline J gene. The V and J genes are TRBV7-3 and TRBJ2-1, with 10 nucleotides matching TRBD2. V lost 6 bases to trimming and J lost 6 bases; unmatched junction nucleotides: 8. Per the germline V gene, CDR1 is SGHTA and CDR2 is FQGTGA. The CDR3 covers 15 residues. The chain's CDR3 is CASSIAASGSNEQFF. The DNA read from the CDR3 is TGTGCCAGCAGTATTGCGGCTAGCGGGAGCAATGAG.

Concerning this clone: The read finishes 3 residues shy of the CDR3 end, and the germline J gene is used to complete it. The chain combines TRBV7-8 with TRBJ2-5, with 7 positions matching TRBD2. This CDR3 spans 15 amino acids. Germline loops: CDR1 SGHVS, CDR2 FQNEAQ. The sequenced CDR3 bases are TGTGCCAGCAGCTTTCGCAGGGAGGGAACAGATACC. Its translation: CASSFRREGTDT. The whole CDR3 sequence is CASSFRREGTDTQYF.

For this clone: The CDR3 extends 3 residues past the end of the read, so its final part is completed from the germline J gene. J is TRBJ1-2 and V is TRBV6-1; TRBD1 is a possible D gene (6 bases). V dropped 4 bases and J dropped 4 bases, with 16 bases sitting between them. The length of the CDR3 is 15 residues. CDR1 is MNHNS and CDR2 is SASEGT in the germline V gene. Here the CDR3 reads CASSGTVPLSYGYTF. The sequenced part of the CDR3 DNA is TGTGCCAGCAGTGGGACAGTCCCGTTATCCTATGGC.